In its sample, the clone carrying this TCR beta chain was seen a few times. This table comes from immunoSEQ multiplex PCR, and its TCRdb copy is limited to in-frame clones, with some not included. The sample consists of about 54,000 clones, 80% to 90% of them appearing once. The data were taken from a study of a mutant IDH1 vaccine in newly diagnosed glioma. The time point denotes: baseline, week 1 (first vaccination visit). Treatment of the sample: pre-vaccination baseline after standard-of-care therapy. V was clipped by 4 bases and J by 7 bases; unmatched bases: 9. Germline CDR1 is SGHDT and CDR2 is YYEEEE. The CDR3 consists of 15 residues.

Sequencing used PBMCs, obtained from a glioma patient treated with radiotherapy, temozolomide or both. This chain uses TRBV5-6 with TRBJ1-5; the match to TRBD1 covers 9 bases. The origin of this receptor is a man aged 18 to 30 with glioma. The CDR3 loop is CASSNRGTGPQPQHF. In nucleotides, the CDR3 is TGTGCCAGCAGCAACCGGGGGACAGGGCCCCAGCCCCAGCATTTT.